The 13 T cell receptor beta chains listed next were all sequenced from one sample in a study of blood T cell repertoires in COVID-19. Assay used: immunoSEQ multiplex PCR; TCRdb lists only in-frame clones, some missing. The sample includes 140,000 or so clones, over 65% of them seen just once. Sample: peripheral blood. Receptors were obtained from a man aged 50 or older with acute or convalescent COVID-19.

This rearrangement joins TRBV11-2 to TRBJ1-2; TRBD1 might be the D (6 bases). CDR3 size: 14 residues. Germline assignment: CDR1 SGHAT and CDR2 FQNNGV. The germline V and J ends were trimmed by 5 bases and 8 bases, with 18 bases remaining between them. The CDR3 nucleotides read TGTGCCAGCAGCCCGATTGGACAGAGCAGAGGCTACACCTTC. Amino acids: CASSPIGQSRGYTF.

This clone was recorded only once. The chain links TRBV7-2 to TRBJ2-1, with TRBD2 as a possible D gene (6 bases). CDR1 and CDR2 from the germline V gene are SGHTA and FQGNSA. This CDR3 is 14 amino acids long. Trimming cost V 2 bases and J 6 bases, with 11 bases left between them. This CDR3 reads CASSLNAGLNEQFF. The CDR3 nucleotides read TGTGCCAGCAGCTTAAATGCGGGACTCAATGAGCAGTTCTTC.

The V call is TRBV7-9, the J call TRBJ1-6, with D maybe TRBD1 (5 bases). Trimming shortened V by 6 bases and J by 6 bases, and 15 bases separated the two germline ends. There are 15 residues in the CDR3. Germline CDR1 is SEHNR and CDR2 is FQNEAQ (reference sequence). The CDR3 bases are TGTGCCAGCAGACCCTCGGGGGGTTTTAATTCACCCCTCCACTTT. As protein: CASRPSGGFNSPLHF.

The chain's CDR3 is CASSFSGGTSSYNEQFF. CDR3 DNA: TGCGCCAGCAGCTTCAGCGGGGGGACGAGCTCCTACAATGAGCAGTTCTTC. This chain uses TRBV5-1 with TRBJ2-1; 9 nucleotides agree with TRBD2. CDR1 and CDR2 from the germline V gene are SGHRS and YFSETQ. V lost 2 bases, J lost 0 bases, and 6 bases stayed unmatched. The CDR3 loop spans 17 amino acids.

The rearrangement joins TRBV5-5 to TRBJ2-7, with D possibly being TRBD1 (6 bases). CDR1 is SGHKS and CDR2 is YYEKEE in the germline V gene (reference sequence). Trimming stripped 4 bases from V and 2 bases from J, with 10 bases between. This CDR3 has 13 amino acids. CDR3 protein: CASSTGDTYEQYV. CDR3 in DNA: TGTGCCAGCAGCACCGGGGACACCTACGAGCAGTACGTC.

The chain couples TRBV5-1 to TRBJ1-3, with 10 bases aligning to TRBD1. Germline-derived CDR1 and CDR2 are SGHRS and YFSETQ. After removal of 4 bases from V and 0 bases from J, the junction contained 13 bases not matched to a gene. This CDR3 has 19 residues. The CDR3 region has the DNA TGCGCCAGCAGCCCGGGATCGGGACAGGGGATAGGCTCTGGAAACACCATATATTTT. Translation gives CASSPGSGQGIGSGNTIYF.

The rearrangement links TRBV19 to TRBJ1-1; D not certain. V was pared by 4 bases and J by 1 base, with 7 bases between. This CDR3 has 13 residues. Germline V lookup: CDR1 LNHDA, CDR2 SQIVND (reference sequence). CDR3 in DNA: TGTGCCAGTAGTACTATGAAGAACACTGAAGCTTTCTTT. It is translated as CASSTMKNTEAFF.

This clone was picked up a small number of times. The genes are TRBV6-5 and TRBJ1-2; 7 nucleotides align to TRBD1. V lost 4 bases, J lost 2 bases, and 4 bases stayed unmatched. CDR3 size: 14 residues. Per the germline V gene, CDR1 is MNHEY and CDR2 is SVGAGI. CDR3: CASSSDRENYGYTF. CDR3 coding DNA: TGTGCCAGCAGTTCCGACAGGGAGAACTATGGCTACACCTTC.

J is TRBJ1-2 and V is TRBV30; D call uncertain. Germline-derived CDR1 and CDR2 are GTSNPN and SVGIG (reference sequence). V lost 4 bases, J lost 0 bases, and 12 bases lay in between. The CDR3 loop spans 14 amino acids. The DNA for the CDR3 is TGTGCCTGGACCAACCCAGAAACTAACTATGGCTACACCTTC. Amino acid sequence: CAWTNPETNYGYTF.

The chain employs TRBV4-1 and TRBJ2-7, with D maybe TRBD1 (5 bases). The V end lost 0 bases, the J end lost 5 bases, and 20 bases lay between the germline ends. The CDR3 has 17 amino acids. The germline V gene has CDR1 MGHRA and CDR2 YSYEKL. The CDR3 DNA follows: TGCGCCAGCAGCCAAGAAGTTGGTCTGGCAGGGTCCGACGAGCAGTACTTC. It specifies CASSQEVGLAGSDEQYF.

The rearrangement uses TRBV24-1 and TRBJ1-1; D remains ambiguous. Trimming pared 2 bases from V and 6 bases from J, leaving 15 bases between. The germline gives CDR1 KGHDR, CDR2 SFDVKD. The CDR3 is made up of 15 amino acids. CDR3 bases: TGTGCCACCAGTGATTCAGCAGCTAGCGGCGCTGAAGCTTTCTTT. Its translation: CATSDSAASGAEAFF.

V is TRBV7-6 and J is TRBJ2-1; D perhaps matches TRBD2 (7 bases). The CDR3 runs 15 residues. Germline V gene sequence: CDR1 SGHVS, CDR2 FNYEAQ. Trimming left V 0 bases short and J 7 bases short, with 13 bases between. CDR3 sequence (DNA): TGTGCCAGCAGCTTAGCGGGGGGGCTAGGTAATGAGCAGTTCTTC. Translation gives CASSLAGGLGNEQFF.

CDR3 DNA: TGTGCCAGTACTACTTCGCGGGGGTCCTACAATGAGCAGTTCTTC. Protein product: CASTTSRGSYNEQFF. The V and J genes are TRBV19 and TRBJ2-1; 7 bases are shared with TRBD2. CDR1 is LNHDA and CDR2 is SQIVND in the germline V gene (reference sequence). This CDR3 spans 15 amino acids. After removal of 7 bases from V and 1 base from J, the junction contained 7 bases not matched to a gene.